These 29 T cell receptor beta chains came from one sample sequenced in a study of cytomegalovirus exposure and HLA in healthy donors. The PCR used 60 Vbeta and 13 Jbeta primers. Some clones are missing from TCRdb's copy, which holds only in-frame ones; the method was immunoSEQ multiplex PCR. The sample totals about 120,000 clones. Sequences were obtained from PBMCs. These receptors were obtained from a young man in good health and CMV-seronegative.

This chain connects TRBV7-9 to TRBJ2-1; TRBD2 matches 13 bases. V dropped 2 bases and J dropped 4; count of bases not matched to a gene: 11. The CDR3 is 19 amino acids. Germline V lookup: CDR1 SEHNR, CDR2 FQNEAQ (reference sequence). CDR3 sequence reads: CASSLIGGTSGIKYNEQFF. The CDR3 nucleotides are TGTGCCAGCAGCTTAATCGGGGGGACTAGCGGGATCAAATACAATGAGCAGTTCTTC.

The chain links TRBV11-1 to TRBJ2-3, with 9 nucleotides matching TRBD1. J was trimmed by 5 bases and V by 4 bases; bases with no gene match: 4. Germline-derived CDR1 and CDR2 are SGHAT and FQDESV (reference sequence). This CDR3 region has 14 residues. The CDR3 nucleotides are TGTGCCAGCAGCTCAGGACAGGGGTTAGATACGCAGTATTTT. Residues: CASSSGQGLDTQYF.

The chain links TRBV12-5 to TRBJ1-1; D gene unclear. The germline gives CDR1 LGHNT, CDR2 FRNRAP. V was clipped by 0 bases and J by 1 base, with 12 bases between them. The CDR3 extends over 16 amino acids. CDR3 in amino acids: CASGLVGVVGNTEAFF. The CDR3 bases are TGTGCTAGTGGTTTGGTAGGAGTCGTAGGGAACACTGAAGCTTTCTTT.

The chain combines TRBV29-1 with TRBJ2-5; TRBD1 matches at 7 bases. V dropped 7 bases and J dropped 3; count of bases not matched to a gene: 14. The CDR3 runs to 15 residues. Germline V gives CDR1 SQVTM, CDR2 ANQGSEA. CDR3: CSARPGQRTKETQYF. In nucleotides, the CDR3 is TGCAGCGCCAGACCGGGACAGCGAACCAAAGAGACCCAGTACTTC.

The chain carries TRBV19 and TRBJ2-7, with 10 bases lining up with TRBD1. Germline CDR1 reads LNHDA; CDR2 reads SQIVND (reference sequence). The CDR3 contains 16 residues. Losses at the gene ends were 2 bases for V and 3 bases for J; bases not matched to a gene: 7. In DNA form, the CDR3 reads TGTGCCAGTAGTATAAGGCTGGGACAGGGGTTCTACGAGCAGTACTTC. It translates to CASSIRLGQGFYEQYF. The full variable domain, rest sourced from reference TRBV19 and TRBJ2-7, is DGGITQSPKYLFRKEGQNVTLSCEQNLNHDAMYWYRQDPGQGLRLIYYSQIVNDFQKGDIAEGYSVSREKKESFPLTVTSAQKNPTAFYLCASSIRLGQGFYEQYFGPGTRLTVT.

The V gene is TRBV13, the J gene TRBJ1-2, with 8 bases matching TRBD1. The CDR3 sequence is 13 residues long. V trimming: 4 bases; J trimming: 9 bases; junction bases outside the gene matches: 7. Germline V gene lookup returns CDR1 PRHDT and CDR2 FYEKMQ (reference sequence). The CDR3 DNA is TGTGCCAGCAGCTCGGACAGGGAAGATCGCTACACCTTC. It specifies CASSSDREDRYTF.

The chain is built from TRBV5-6 and TRBJ2-7, with TRBD1 matching over 7 bases. This CDR3 has 13 residues. CDR1 is SGHDT, CDR2 YYEEEE, per germline. J gave up 6 bases and V 4 bases, and 7 bases lay outside the gene matches. CDR3 sequence reads: CASSRDSGGEQYF. The CDR3 coding sequence is TGTGCCAGCAGCCGGGACAGTGGTGGCGAGCAGTACTTC.

The chain combines TRBV5-1 with TRBJ2-7; a possible D gene is TRBD2 (7 bases). Germline CDR1 and CDR2: SGHRS and YFSETQ. V lost 4 bases and J lost 6, with 11 bases in between. CDR3 length: 12 amino acids. The CDR3 DNA sequence: TGCGCCAGCAGCCCGGGGGGCAGCGAGCAGTACTTC. It codes for CASSPGGSEQYF.

The chain is built from TRBV5-1 and TRBJ1-1, with a tentative D call TRBD1 (5 bases). Looked up from germline, CDR1 is SGHRS and CDR2 is YFSETQ. The CDR3 runs to 13 residues. V was pared by 0 bases and J by 7 bases, with 10 bases between. Here the CDR3 DNA reads TGCGCCAGCAGCTTGGGCAGGGATCGTGAAGCTTTCTTT. This encodes CASSLGRDREAFF. The full variable domain, with the rest looked up from reference TRBV5-1 and TRBJ1-1, is KAGVTQTPRYLIKTRGQQVTLSCSPISGHRSVSWYQQTPGQGLQFLFEYFSETQRNKGNFPGRFSGRQFSNSRSEMNVSTLELGDSALYLCASSLGRDREAFFGQGTRLTVV.

The rearrangement uses TRBV19 and TRBJ2-6; 9 nucleotides match TRBD1. The V and J ends lost 0 bases and 2 bases, in that order; junction bases with no gene match: 2. The germline gives CDR1 LNHDA, CDR2 SQIVND (reference sequence). The CDR3 spans 17 residues. The CDR3 DNA reads as TGTGCCAGTAGTATAGAGGGACAGGGTACTGGGGCCAACGTCCTGACTTTC. This encodes CASSIEGQGTGANVLTF.

The rearrangement joins TRBV28 to TRBJ2-7; maybe TRBD2 (6 bases). The V and J ends lost 6 bases and 12 bases respectively, with 24 bases between them. Germline values: CDR1 MDHEN, CDR2 SYDVKM. The CDR3 loop spans 14 amino acids. The CDR3 is CASRTPGVQQPLYF. The CDR3 nucleotides are TGTGCCAGCAGGACCCCGGGGGTTCAACAGCCCCTGTACTTC.

The chain links TRBV5-1 to TRBJ2-7, with 7 bases identical to TRBD2. The CDR3 is 12 amino acids. Germline loops: CDR1 SGHRS, CDR2 YFSETQ. With 2 bases clipped from V and 5 bases from J, the junction kept 1 base outside the gene matches. CDR3 DNA sequence: TGCGCCAGCAGCTTTGGGGGGGACGAGCAGTACTTC. This gives the protein CASSFGGDEQYF.

The rearrangement uses TRBV28 and TRBJ2-2; D is possibly TRBD2 (6 bases). Trimming stripped 2 bases from V and 3 bases from J, with 10 bases between. The CDR3 spans 15 residues. CDR1 and CDR2 from the germline V gene are MDHEN and SYDVKM. CDR3 coding DNA: TGTGCCAGCAGTTTACTCGCGGGGCACACCGGGGAGCTGTTTTTT. It is translated as CASSLLAGHTGELFF.

The chain joins TRBV28 to TRBJ2-2; D perhaps matches TRBD2 (5 bases). This CDR3 is 15 amino acids long. Looked up from germline, CDR1 is MDHEN and CDR2 is SYDVKM. Trimming left V 6 bases short and J 0 bases short, with 11 bases between. The CDR3 coding sequence is TGTGCCAGCAGCGCCGTGGGAGCGAACACCGGGGAGCTGTTTTTT. Translating gives CASSAVGANTGELFF. The whole variable domain, filled in from reference TRBV28 and TRBJ2-2, reads DVKVTQSSRYLVKRTGEKVFLECVQDMDHENMFWYRQDPGLGLRLIYFSYDVKMKEKGDIPEGYSVSREKKERFSLILESASTNQTSMYLCASSAVGANTGELFFGEGSRLTVL.

The rearrangement uses TRBV11-2 and TRBJ1-6; possibly TRBD1 for D (6 bases). The CDR3 length is 17 residues. V lost 5 bases to trimming and J lost 5 bases, with 19 bases between them. Germline V gene data show CDR1 as SGHAT and CDR2 as FQNNGV. CDR3 residues: CASSNSPHRADNSPLHF. For the CDR3, the DNA is TGTGCCAGCAGCAACTCCCCCCACAGGGCAGATAATTCACCCCTCCACTTT.

V is TRBV10-3 and J is TRBJ2-7; TRBD1 matches at 10 bases. With 0 bases clipped from V and 7 bases from J, the junction kept 9 bases outside the gene matches. Per germline, CDR1 ENHRY and CDR2 SYGVKD. This CDR3 region has 16 residues. This CDR3 is CAISESVTGGTGEQYF. CDR3 coding DNA: TGTGCCATCAGTGAGTCGGTGACAGGGGGCACGGGGGAGCAGTACTTC.

The chain carries TRBV28 and TRBJ1-5; unclear D gene. CDR3 size: 15 residues. Germline V gene sequence: CDR1 MDHEN, CDR2 SYDVKM. V lost 7 bases, J lost 4 bases, and 17 bases lay in between. The CDR3 nucleotides read TGTGCCAGCATCTATACTATCAGAAAAAATCAGCCCCAGCATTTT. Translated: CASIYTIRKNQPQHF. Drawing the rest from reference TRBV28 and TRBJ1-5, the complete variable domain is DVKVTQSSRYLVKRTGEKVFLECVQDMDHENMFWYRQDPGLGLRLIYFSYDVKMKEKGDIPEGYSVSREKKERFSLILESASTNQTSMYLCASIYTIRKNQPQHFGDGTRLSIL.

The V and J genes are TRBV6-6 and TRBJ2-7; TRBD2 might be the D (6 bases). The ends were cut back, 5 bases at V and 1 base at J, with 12 bases in the middle. The CDR3 runs to 14 residues. CDR1 is MNHNY, CDR2 SVGAGI, per germline (reference sequence). In nucleotides, the CDR3 is TGTGCCAGCAGTCCGTCGACTAGTTCCTACGAGCAGTACTTC. Translated, it gives CASSPSTSSYEQYF.

The chain links TRBV11-2 to TRBJ2-1; 12 nucleotides agree with TRBD2. V gave up 5 bases and J gave up 5 bases; unmatched junction bases: 7. Germline V gene data show CDR1 as SGHAT and CDR2 as FQNNGV. The CDR3 length is 16 residues. CDR3 coding DNA: TGTGCCAGCAGCCCCCTAGCGGGGGGGAGAGACAATGAGCAGTTCTTC. Protein sequence: CASSPLAGGRDNEQFF.

The V gene is TRBV25-1, the J gene TRBJ1-1, with a tentative D call TRBD1 (6 bases). Between the trimmed V and J ends, which lost 4 bases and 1 base, there was a span of 13 bases. The V gene's germline CDR1 is MGHDK and CDR2 SYGVNS. The CDR3 length is 15 residues. The CDR3 sequence: CASSVASGQNTEAFF. CDR3 nucleotides: TGTGCCAGCAGTGTTGCCTCGGGACAGAACACTGAAGCTTTCTTT.

V is TRBV2 and J is TRBJ1-6, with a possible D match to TRBD1 (5 bases). The V gene lost 4 bases and the J gene lost 0 bases, with 10 bases spanning the gap. CDR1 SNHLY and CDR2 FYNNEI come from the germline V gene. The CDR3 has 16 amino acids. DNA for the CDR3: TGTGCCAGCAGTGGGGGGAGGAGCTCCTATAATTCACCCCTCCACTTT. Protein sequence: CASSGGRSSYNSPLHF.

The gene calls are TRBV10-3 and TRBJ2-7; TRBD1 aligns across 11 bases. The CDR3 consists of 16 residues. The J segment lost 5 bases and the V segment lost 5 bases, leaving 11 bases of the junction unmatched. In germline, CDR1 is ENHRY, CDR2 SYGVKD. The CDR3 sequence is CAISSGTGGRVDEQYF. Written as DNA, the CDR3 is TGTGCCATCAGTAGCGGGACAGGGGGGCGTGTGGACGAGCAGTACTTC.

The chain is built from TRBV28 and TRBJ1-1; D might be TRBD1 (5 bases). The CDR3 length is 15 residues. Trimming stripped 1 base from V and 0 bases from J, with 9 bases between. Germline assignment: CDR1 MDHEN and CDR2 SYDVKM. CDR3 in DNA: TGTGCCAGCAGTTTATCACGGGGGTTGAACACTGAAGCTTTCTTT. It translates to CASSLSRGLNTEAFF.

The chain employs TRBV19 and TRBJ1-2; D is possibly TRBD1 (6 bases). CDR1 is LNHDA and CDR2 is SQIVND in the germline V gene (reference sequence). This CDR3 spans 14 amino acids. With 5 bases removed from V and 4 bases from J, the gap between germline ends came to 14 bases. The CDR3 is CASSVPGTIYGYTF. Here the CDR3 DNA reads TGTGCCAGTAGTGTCCCCGGGACAATCTATGGCTACACCTTC.

CDR3 sequence (DNA): TGTGCCAGTAGTCCGAGTCGACCGGGACACCTTCTCACTGAAGCTTTCTTT. This sequence encodes CASSPSRPGHLLTEAFF. The chain links TRBV19 to TRBJ1-1, with D perhaps matching TRBD1 (6 bases). V was clipped by 5 bases and J by 4 bases, with 23 bases between them. Germline CDR1 is LNHDA and CDR2 is SQIVND (reference sequence). The CDR3 is made up of 17 amino acids.

V usage is TRBV6-1 and J usage is TRBJ2-1, with D maybe TRBD2 (6 bases). Trimming cost V 7 bases and J 10 bases, with 23 bases left between them. This CDR3 has 15 residues. CDR1 is MNHNS, CDR2 SASEGT, per germline. DNA of the CDR3: TGTGCCAGCACCCCCCTTAGCGGTCTAGTGGGAGAGCAGTTCTTC. Translated: CASTPLSGLVGEQFF.

The rearrangement joins TRBV7-2 to TRBJ1-4; unclear D gene. This CDR3 is built from 14 residues. V was cut by 3 bases and J by 5 bases, with 10 bases left in between. CDR1 and CDR2 from the germline V gene are SGHTA and FQGNSA. CDR3 in DNA: TGTGCCAGCAGCTTTACAGTGATCAATGAAAAACTGTTTTTT. Encoded protein: CASSFTVINEKLFF.

The chain has TRBV2 and TRBJ1-2; TRBD1 is a possible D gene (6 bases). Per germline, CDR1 SNHLY and CDR2 FYNNEI. This CDR3 contains 13 residues. V lost 10 bases to trimming and J lost 6 bases, with 18 bases between them. Written as DNA, the CDR3 is TGTGCCACCCCCAGGGGAAGTCGGGATGGCTACACCTTC. Translating gives CATPRGSRDGYTF.

V and J are TRBV7-3 and TRBJ1-2; maybe TRBD1 (5 bases). The V gene's germline CDR1 is SGHTA and CDR2 FQGTGA. The CDR3 spans 14 residues. V shed 2 bases and J shed 6 bases, with 13 bases lying between them. In DNA, the CDR3 is TGTGCCAGCAGCTTAGTTCCAGGGAATCATGGCTACACCTTC. Its translation: CASSLVPGNHGYTF.